The clone carrying this T cell receptor beta chain was counted many times. Its antigen remains unidentified. The CDR3 has 13 amino acids. Germline loops: CDR1 DFQATT, CDR2 SNEGSKA (reference sequence). Trimming removed 1 base from V and 7 bases from J, with 10 bases in between. This sample stems from a study of T cells in Graves' hyperthyroidism and ophthalmopathy. Overall study context: Sampling of peripheral blood happened at initial diagnosis, prior to any treatment.

RNA transcripts served as the template for amplifying TCR beta CDR3 regions. Researchers ran a first-round RT-PCR on the TCR CDR3 using the HTBI primer set. TCRdb ran MiXCR on the multiplex PCR reads and lists one entry per CDR3 protein. The sample has roughly 56,000 distinct CDR3 sequences, roughly 52% seen once; the top ten hold roughly 12%. Ophthalmopathy in the patients scored at least 3 on Clinical Activity Score and at least 4 on NOSPECS grade, lasting under 3 months. Extraction of PBMCs used roughly 9.6 ml of fresh peripheral blood. General study results and limits: Most clonotypes expanded in the thyroid (above 0.001) were also present in blood.

This sequence originates from a woman in her twenties or thirties with Graves' ophthalmopathy. The specimen sequenced was blood. This sequence joins TRBV20-1 and TRBJ2-2, with D tentatively TRBD1 (5 bases). The CDR3 region has the DNA TGCAGTGCTAGAGCCCCACAGGACGGGGAGCTGTTTTTT. Translating gives CSARAPQDGELFF.